Listed below are T cell receptor beta chains from one sample, sequenced in a study of blood T cell repertoires in COVID-19. This table comes from immunoSEQ multiplex PCR, and its TCRdb copy is limited to in-frame clones, with some not included. The table records around 34,000 clones, roughly 86% of them present only once. The sequenced sample consisted of peripheral blood. The receptors originated from a man at least 80 years old with active or convalescent COVID-19. The CDR3 runs from the conserved cysteine through the conserved F or W. A D gene is named only where the DNA matches it firmly. Clone size is not always given. Where it is, it says once, few, many or a class for expanded clones.

V,length,J,D,size,CDR3,DNA
TRBV5-4,13,TRBJ2-1,-,-,CASSPNRDNEQFF,TGTGCCAGCAGCCCCAACCGGGACAATGAGCAGTTCTTC
TRBV27,14,TRBJ1-2,-,few,CASRKTGANYGYTF,TGTGCCAGCAGGAAAACAGGAGCGAACTATGGCTACACCTTC
TRBV18,14,TRBJ2-3,TRBD1,-,CASSLPGQANAQYF,TGTGCCAGCTCACTTCCGGGACAGGCTAATGCGCAGTATTTT
TRBV5-1,14,TRBJ1-1,-,-,CASSGGALNTEAFF,TGCGCCAGCAGCGGAGGGGCTCTGAACACTGAAGCTTTCTTT
TRBV4-3,15,TRBJ2-7,TRBD2,-,CASSQYAGEGYEQYF,TGCGCCAGCAGCCAATACGCGGGGGAAGGGTACGAGCAGTACTTC
TRBV7-9,15,TRBJ2-3,-,-,CASSLVLGVRDTQYF,TGTGCCAGCAGCTTAGTGCTGGGAGTTAGAGATACGCAGTATTTT
TRBV28,13,TRBJ2-7,TRBD2,-,CASRRTSSYEQYF,TGTGCCAGCAGGCGGACTAGCTCCTACGAGCAGTACTTC
TRBV7-9,17,TRBJ2-1,TRBD1,-,CASSLGGRGQGLHEQFF,TGTGCCAGCAGCTTAGGAGGGCGAGGACAGGGGCTCCATGAGCAGTTCTTC
TRBV12-3/TRBV12-4,13,TRBJ1-1,-,-,CASSLQFDTEAFF,TGTGCCAGCAGTCTCCAGTTTGACACTGAAGCTTTCTTT
TRBV7-2,17,TRBJ2-5,TRBD2,-,CASSLVRSSGRDETQYF,TGTGCCAGCAGCTTAGTCCGTTCTAGCGGGAGAGATGAGACCCAGTACTTC
TRBV3-1/TRBV3-2,17,TRBJ2-1,TRBD2,-,CASRQDKLADTYNEQFF,TGTGCCAGCAGGCAAGATAAACTAGCGGACACCTACAATGAGCAGTTCTTC
TRBV6-6,16,TRBJ2-7,-,-,CASSYSPGASSYEQYF,TGTGCCAGCAGTTACTCCCCAGGGGCGTCGTCCTACGAGCAGTACTTC
TRBV30,15,TRBJ2-3,TRBD2,-,CAWSLAGGFTDTQYF,TGTGCCTGGAGCCTAGCGGGAGGGTTCACAGATACGCAGTATTTT
TRBV10-3,15,TRBJ2-7,TRBD1,once,CAISEQGRGLYEQYF,TGTGCCATCAGTGAGCAGGGCAGGGGGCTGTACGAGCAGTACTTC
TRBV7-3,16,TRBJ2-1,TRBD2,-,CASSLTPSGYSGEQFF,TGTGCCAGCAGCTTAACTCCTAGCGGCTACTCAGGGGAGCAGTTCTTC
TRBV6-8,18,TRBJ2-2,TRBD2,few,CAYPARLAGDEKSGELFF,TGTGCCTACCCTGCTAGACTAGCGGGAGACGAGAAGTCCGGGGAGCTGTTTTTT
TRBV28,15,TRBJ2-5,-,-,CASSFPGEGEETQYF,TGTGCCAGCAGTTTCCCAGGGGAAGGAGAGGAGACCCAGTACTTC
TRBV28,11,TRBJ1-5,-,-,CASSFRQPQHF,TGTGCCAGCAGTTTCCGTCAGCCCCAGCATTTT
TRBV14,14,TRBJ1-2,-,-,CASSPTGTPQGYTF,TGTGCCAGCAGCCCCACCGGGACACCCCAGGGCTACACCTTC
TRBV6-5,13,TRBJ2-4,-,-,CASSRTSKNIQYF,TGTGCCAGTTCCAGAACGTCCAAAAACATTCAGTACTTC
TRBV27,15,TRBJ2-1,-,-,CASSFYPGVGGEQFF,TGTGCCAGCAGTTTCTATCCGGGAGTCGGTGGTGAGCAGTTCTTC
TRBV25-1,14,TRBJ2-1,TRBD2,-,CASSEFVTSGEQFF,TGTGCCAGCAGTGAATTCGTGACTAGCGGTGAGCAGTTCTTC
TRBV3-1/TRBV3-2,12,TRBJ1-2,-,-,CASSQESRGYTF,TGTGCCAGCAGCCAAGAATCGCGCGGCTACACCTTC
TRBV19,15,TRBJ2-2,TRBD1,-,CASSMGQGATGELFF,TGTGCCAGTAGCATGGGACAGGGGGCGACCGGGGAGCTGTTTTTT
TRBV3-1/TRBV3-2,16,TRBJ1-1,-,-,CASSQDQAETNTEAFF,TGTGCCAGCAGCCAAGATCAGGCCGAGACGAACACTGAAGCTTTCTTT